The entry that follows covers one T cell receptor beta chain sequence. The antigen this receptor binds is unknown. Nothing much larger sits one base from this clone, and base qualities are not available. These data belong to a study of OX40 agonist ivuxolimab in advanced cancers. Regarding the study in general: Ivuxolimab was a fully human IgG2 agonistic monoclonal antibody targeting the costimulatory receptor OX40 (CD134). The point of sequencing TCRbeta in the periphery was to test whether ivuxolimab changed TCR sequence diversity and drove clonal T-cell expansion. Intravenous ivuxolimab was administered to patients every 2 weeks at six dose levels: 0.01, 0.1, 0.3, 1.5, 3 and 10 mg/kg. Three dose-escalation patients achieved partial responses, one with hepatocellular carcinoma and two with cutaneous melanoma. Among the approximately 50 dose-escalation patients, about 20 had hepatocellular carcinoma, around 15 melanoma, 9 renal cell carcinoma and 9 head and neck cancer. A male proportion of around 80% and a mean age of around 60 years, ranging from 23 to 79, were recorded for the dose-escalation cohort. Patients were allowed to have had prior anti-PD-1, anti-PD-L1 or anti-CTLA-4 therapy, and around 37% of the dose-escalation patients had previously received checkpoint inhibitors. The paper describes the monotherapy dose-escalation part (N of about 50 patients) of the phase I trial of ivuxolimab.

The paper as a whole reports these results and caveats: After ivuxolimab, expanded clones were on average more numerous among CD8+ T cells than among CD4+ T cells. The antigen specificity of the clonally expanded peripheral T cells was not determined. Low levels of normalized T-cell clonal expansion were also shown by some nonresponding patients. In the 0.1-3.0 mg/kg groups, partial responders were among the patients with the lowest normalized peripheral clonal expansion, particularly in CD8+ T cells. At doses of 0.1 to 3.0 mg/kg, clonal expansion of both CD4+ and CD8+ blood T cells was observed from baseline to week 6.

V drops 5 bases and J drops 4 bases, leaving 15 bases in between. CDR3 length: 15 amino acids, cysteine to phenylalanine. Only CDR3 DNA remains: 45 bases, in frame from the first base. CDR1 MNHEY and CDR2 SMNVEV were looked up in the germline V gene (reference sequence). Genomic DNA was extracted from sorted cells for sequencing of the TCRbeta CDR3 region. The immunoSEQ Assay was used to sequence the TCRbeta CDR3 regions. The table was pulled from immuneACCESS by TCRdb, which kept in-frame rearrangements only. Such tables lose some clones; where checked, under half of the loss comes from unresolved V genes, and the rest has no known cause. The sample table contains roughly 30,000 clones; only one count was recorded for around nine tenths of them. Jointly, the top ten make up roughly 9.4% of the sample. The trial excluded patients who had a history of autoimmune disease or were on systemic immunosuppression. Peripheral blood for TCR sequencing was collected from all dose cohorts at baseline, on cycle 4 day 1, and on cycle 7 day 1. Samples were obtained from an open-label, multicenter, first-in-human phase I dose-escalation trial of ivuxolimab. Adults with locally advanced or metastatic melanoma, renal cell carcinoma, hepatocellular carcinoma or head and neck squamous cell carcinoma were enrolled in the trial. CD4+ and CD8+ T cells were sorted separately from peripheral blood before TCR sequencing.

The TCR comes from an adult with an advanced solid tumor such as melanoma, head and neck, liver or kidney cancer. The chain is encoded by TRBV27 joined to TRBJ1-5, with a weak D call of TRBD1 (5 bases match). This specimen was CD4+ or CD8+ T cells sorted from blood, taken in a trial of the OX40 agonist ivuxolimab. The CDR3: CASSRIAPGNQPQHF. The DNA sequence is as follows: TGTGCCAGCAGTAGGATTGCCCCAGGGAATCAGCCCCAGCATTTT.